This T cell receptor (beta chain) stems from a study of T-cell reconstitution after alpha-beta-depleted transplantation in children. General study findings and limits: Several patients had high TCRbeta diversity at day 60; it came from surviving recipient T cells and thymic progenitors.

This sample's TCRbeta library carried unique molecular identifier barcodes. Via MiXCR, TCRdb re-called the PCR reads, giving one row per CDR3 protein. The repertoire includes approximately 980,000 distinct CDR3 sequences, 25% to 35% of them detected once, and around 30% sits in the top ten. This clonotype appeared a few times. The antigen is not known. The clonotype originates from a boy under two years old who had a stem cell transplant for SCID, so the T cells may come from the graft donor. The source was PBMCs, mostly from graft donor cells, collected 360 days after TCRalphabeta/CD19-depleted stem cell transplant.

CDR3 loop: CSAPELSGVFTDTQYF. As DNA, the CDR3 is TGCAGTGCGCCAGAGCTCAGCGGGGTGTTCACAGATACGCAGTATTTT. The V gene is TRBV20-1, the J gene TRBJ2-3; TRBD2 agrees at 7 bases. The CDR3 length is 16 residues. Unmatched junction bases numbered 14, after V lost 6 bases and J lost 2 bases. From germline, CDR1 is DFQATT and CDR2 SNEGSKA (reference sequence).